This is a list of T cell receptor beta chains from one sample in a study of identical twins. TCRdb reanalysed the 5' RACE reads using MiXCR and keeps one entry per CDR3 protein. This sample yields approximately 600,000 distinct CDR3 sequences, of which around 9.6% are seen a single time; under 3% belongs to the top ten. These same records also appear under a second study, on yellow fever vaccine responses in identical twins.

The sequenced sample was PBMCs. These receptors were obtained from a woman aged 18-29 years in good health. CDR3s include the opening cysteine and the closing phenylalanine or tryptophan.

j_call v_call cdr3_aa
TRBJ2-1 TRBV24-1 CATSELAGGGYNEQFF
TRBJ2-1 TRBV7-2 CASSLGFRSYNEQFF
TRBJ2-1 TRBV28 CASLGGSSSYNEQFF
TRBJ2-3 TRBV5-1 CASRTGSRTDTQYF
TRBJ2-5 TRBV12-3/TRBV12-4 CASSFAGGLETQYF
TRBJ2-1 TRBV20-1 CSASINEQFF
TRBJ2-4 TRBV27 CASSLQANGAKNIQYF
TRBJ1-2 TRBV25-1 CASSESERGYTF
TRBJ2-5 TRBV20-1 CSALPLRTSGAQETQYF
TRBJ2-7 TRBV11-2 CASSPALASGRQNYEQYF
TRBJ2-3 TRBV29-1 CSVEHLRADTQYF
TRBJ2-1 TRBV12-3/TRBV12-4 CASILALGSGNEQFF
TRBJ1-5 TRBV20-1 CSAPGQGGYSNQPQHF
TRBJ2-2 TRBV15 CATSGAGGKNTGELFF
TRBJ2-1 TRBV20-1 CSARTLAGGLEQFF
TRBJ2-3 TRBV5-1 CASSHERITDTQYF
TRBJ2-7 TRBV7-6 CASSLTSGRSMNF
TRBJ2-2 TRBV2 CASSARDWNTGELFF
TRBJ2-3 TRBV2 CASSELPGQGTDTQYF
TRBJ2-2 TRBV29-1 CSVALNTGELFF
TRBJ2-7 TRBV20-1 CSARDGRVNYEQYF
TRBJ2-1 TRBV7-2 CASSSPLPSGGNEQFF
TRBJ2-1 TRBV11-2 CASSSSSGRAYEQFF
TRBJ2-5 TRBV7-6 CASSRTIPRTSDETQYF
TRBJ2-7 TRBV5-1 CASSWTSGATYEQYF
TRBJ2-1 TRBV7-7 CASSSRTGPYNEQFF
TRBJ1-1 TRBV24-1 CATSDLSTGGIEAFF
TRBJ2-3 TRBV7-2 CASSETSGRADTQYF
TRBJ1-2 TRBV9 CASSGWRGGNYGYTF
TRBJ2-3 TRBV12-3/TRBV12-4 CASRMYAGTTDTQYF
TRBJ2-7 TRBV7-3 CASSRPDWGIWEQYF
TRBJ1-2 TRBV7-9 CASSLAGIYGCTF
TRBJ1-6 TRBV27 CASSPPQGYNSPLHF
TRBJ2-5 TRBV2 CASSREQGETQYF
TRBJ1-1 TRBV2 CASRLGQEIKNTEAFF
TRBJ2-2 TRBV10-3 CAISEPAAGITNTGELFF
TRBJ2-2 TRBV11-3 CASSMDAGELFF
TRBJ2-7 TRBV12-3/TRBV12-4 CASSLVPRGGTYEQYF
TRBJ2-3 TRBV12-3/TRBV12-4 CASSLVRRQNTQYF
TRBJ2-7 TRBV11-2 CASSLDGESSYEQYF
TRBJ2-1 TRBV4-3 CASGSGLAGGRNEQFF
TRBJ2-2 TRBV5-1 CASSLASFKLTGELFF
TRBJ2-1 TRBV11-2 CASTRGQRRDNEQFF